A selection of T cell receptor beta chains follows, all from one sample in a study of blood T cell repertoires in COVID-19. Profiling relied on immunoSEQ multiplex PCR, and the TCRdb table lists in-frame clones only, not all of them. The sample includes 150,000 to 200,000 clones, 80% of them seen just once. The sample was PBMCs or T cells enriched from blood (not recorded which). The receptors derive from a man in his 60s who had been exposed to COVID-19. Both conserved end residues are part of each CDR3. D genes are given only for firm matches. Not every row has a clone size; where given, it reads once, few, many or a size class.

V gene: TRBV25-1; D gene: TRBD2; J gene: TRBJ2-1; CDR3 length: 16; clone size: .; CDR3 DNA: TGTGCCAGCAGACTACGACGGGAGGGCTCCTACAATGAGCAGTTCTTC; CDR3 protein: CASRLRREGSYNEQFF
V gene: TRBV19; D gene: TRBD1; J gene: TRBJ1-2; CDR3 length: 13; clone size: .; CDR3 DNA: TGTGCCAGTAGTATGGGACAGGCCTATGGCTACACCTTC; CDR3 protein: CASSMGQAYGYTF
V gene: TRBV12-3/TRBV12-4; D gene: .; J gene: TRBJ1-2; CDR3 length: 13; clone size: .; CDR3 DNA: TGTGCCAGCAGTTTAGGGCCAACCTATGGCTACACCTTC; CDR3 protein: CASSLGPTYGYTF
V gene: TRBV2; D gene: .; J gene: TRBJ2-2; CDR3 length: 14; clone size: few; CDR3 DNA: TGTGCCAGCAGTGCACAGGGCGCCACCGGGGAGCTGTTTTTT; CDR3 protein: CASSAQGATGELFF
V gene: TRBV4-1; D gene: .; J gene: TRBJ2-3; CDR3 length: 15; clone size: .; CDR3 DNA: TGCGCCAGCAGCCTCCGGCTAGCGCCCACAGATACGCAGTATTTT; CDR3 protein: CASSLRLAPTDTQYF
V gene: TRBV10-1; D gene: TRBD1; J gene: TRBJ2-7; CDR3 length: 15; clone size: .; CDR3 DNA: TGCGCCAGCAGTGATGGCAGGGGGTCTTCCTACGAGCAGTACTTC; CDR3 protein: CASSDGRGSSYEQYF
V gene: TRBV30; D gene: .; J gene: TRBJ1-6; CDR3 length: 14; clone size: few; CDR3 DNA: TGTGCCTGGAGTGCGCGACAGCGGGCTCACCCCCTCCACTTT; CDR3 protein: CAWSARQRAHPLHF
V gene: TRBV7-2; D gene: TRBD1; J gene: TRBJ1-2; CDR3 length: 15; clone size: .; CDR3 DNA: TGTGCCAGCAGCCCCCGGGACAGGGGCCCCTATGGCTACACCTTC; CDR3 protein: CASSPRDRGPYGYTF
V gene: TRBV6-2/TRBV6-3; D gene: .; J gene: TRBJ2-7; CDR3 length: 12; clone size: .; CDR3 DNA: TGTGCCAGCAGTTCCGGGGAATACGAGCAGTACTTC; CDR3 protein: CASSSGEYEQYF
V gene: TRBV11-3; D gene: .; J gene: TRBJ1-2; CDR3 length: 12; clone size: .; CDR3 DNA: TGTGCCAGCACTGGGCTTAACTATGGCTACACCTTC; CDR3 protein: CASTGLNYGYTF
V gene: TRBV7-6; D gene: TRBD2; J gene: TRBJ2-7; CDR3 length: 13; clone size: .; CDR3 DNA: TGTGCCAGCAGCTGGACTAGCGGCTACGAGCAGTACTTC; CDR3 protein: CASSWTSGYEQYF
V gene: TRBV24-1; D gene: TRBD1; J gene: TRBJ2-7; CDR3 length: 15; clone size: medium-sized; CDR3 DNA: TGTGCCACCAGTGACCCCGGACAGGGGAACGACGAGCAGTACTTC; CDR3 protein: CATSDPGQGNDEQYF